This is a list of T cell receptor beta chains from one sample in a study of shared clonotypes between healthy human individuals. Using immunoSEQ multiplex PCR, the repertoire was profiled, and TCRdb retains in-frame clones only, with some absent. Of more than 1,200,000 clones listed, about 98.5% are singletons. Sequencing was performed on naive CD4+ T cells sorted from blood. These receptors all stem from a man aged 30 to 45 in good health. Each CDR3 is given with its conserved first and last residue. The D gene is left open where the match is weak. Where a row states a size, it is once, few, many or the class of an expanded clone; other rows omit it.

clone size	D gene	V gene	J gene	CDR3 protein	CDR3 DNA
.	.	TRBV19	TRBJ2-7	CASRTRSTGGAEQYF	TGTGCCAGTAGGACCCGGTCGACGGGCGGGGCCGAGCAGTACTTC
.	.	TRBV28	TRBJ2-5	CASSLGREETQYF	TGTGCCAGCAGTCTCGGCCGAGAAGAGACCCAGTACTTC
.	TRBD2	TRBV6-5	TRBJ2-7	CASSRLAGHDEQYF	TGTGCCAGCAGCAGACTAGCGGGACACGACGAGCAGTACTTC
.	.	TRBV10-3	TRBJ1-1	CAISEGWGMNTEAFF	TGTGCCATCAGTGAAGGTTGGGGTATGAACACTGAAGCTTTCTTT
.	TRBD1	TRBV5-1	TRBJ2-2	CASSLRGQGYTGELFF	TGCGCCAGCAGCTTGAGGGGACAGGGGTACACCGGGGAGCTGTTTTTT
.	.	TRBV5-4	TRBJ1-2	CASSLPGNYGYTF	TGTGCCAGCAGCTTGCCAGGGAACTATGGCTACACCTTC
.	TRBD2	TRBV5-6	TRBJ2-5	CASSLRLAFKETQYF	TGTGCCAGCAGCTTGAGACTAGCCTTCAAAGAGACCCAGTACTTC
few	.	TRBV27	TRBJ1-5	CASSGDSNQPQHF	TGTGCCAGCAGTGGGGATAGCAATCAGCCCCAGCATTTT
.	.	TRBV19	TRBJ2-7	CASSIGTNSYEQYF	TGTGCCAGTAGTATAGGGACTAACTCCTACGAGCAGTACTTC
.	.	TRBV18	TRBJ1-1	CASSPLSENTEAFF	TGTGCCAGCTCACCACTATCGGAGAACACTGAAGCTTTCTTT
.	.	TRBV10-3	TRBJ2-5	CAISESRAGRQYQETQYF	TGTGCCATCAGTGAGTCTCGTGCGGGGAGGCAGTACCAAGAGACCCAGTACTTC
.	TRBD1	TRBV5-1	TRBJ1-1	CASSLWGQGGLDTEAFF	TGCGCCAGCAGCTTATGGGGACAGGGTGGTCTGGACACTGAAGCTTTCTTT
.	.	TRBV6-5	TRBJ1-5	CASSYWDKANQPQHF	TGTGCCAGCAGTTACTGGGATAAGGCGAATCAGCCCCAGCATTTT
.	TRBD1	TRBV6-1	TRBJ1-2	CASSGQGARGYTF	TGTGCCAGCAGTGGACAGGGGGCGAGAGGCTACACCTTC
.	.	TRBV28	TRBJ1-5	CASSLRQGNQPQHF	TGTGCCAGCAGTTTGAGGCAGGGCAATCAGCCCCAGCATTTT
.	.	TRBV21-1	TRBJ2-5	CASKFRAEETQYF	TGTGCCAGCAAATTCAGGGCCGAGGAGACCCAGTACTTC
.	.	TRBV25-1	TRBJ2-5	CASSQAGYRETQYF	TGTGCCAGCAGTCAAGCTGGGTACCGGGAGACCCAGTACTTC
.	.	TRBV28	TRBJ1-5	CASSFNRNQPQHF	TGTGCCAGCAGTTTTAACCGCAATCAGCCCCAGCATTTT
.	TRBD1	TRBV5-1	TRBJ2-3	CASSSQDRRTDTQYF	TGCGCCAGCAGCTCCCAGGACAGGCGCACAGATACGCAGTATTTT
.	.	TRBV5-1	TRBJ2-7	CASSLVGGVPPYEQYF	TGCGCCAGCAGCTTGGTGGGGGGAGTGCCCCCCTACGAGCAGTACTTC
.	.	TRBV29-1	TRBJ1-1	CSVRDGAEAFF	TGCAGCGTCCGAGACGGGGCTGAAGCTTTCTTT
.	TRBD2	TRBV18	TRBJ2-7	CASSLGTSGISYEQYF	TGTGCCAGCTCACTTGGGACTAGCGGGATATCTTACGAGCAGTACTTC